Listed below are T cell receptor beta chains from one sample, sequenced in a study of beta chain features in type 1 diabetes. Only in-frame clones appear in the TCRdb table, and some are missing; sequencing was by immunoSEQ multiplex PCR. The table records 25,000 to 30,000 clones, 65% of them present only once. The sample comprised Tregs from blood. The receptors originated from a woman in her thirties with type 1 diabetes. Both conserved end residues are part of each CDR3. The D gene is left open where the match is weak. Clone size is given for some rows only: seen once, a few or many times, or a class if the clone is expanded.

CDR3 protein | CDR3 DNA | D gene | J gene | V gene | clone size
CAIRSQGNEKLFF | TGTGCCATCAGGAGCCAGGGAAATGAAAAACTGTTTTTT | - | TRBJ1-4 | TRBV10-3 | few
CAIGRLAGISSYNEQFF | TGTGCCATCGGTCGCCTAGCGGGAATAAGCTCCTACAATGAGCAGTTCTTC | TRBD2 | TRBJ2-1 | TRBV10-3 | -
CASSASLAWDTQYF | TGCGCCAGCAGTGCGTCGCTAGCGTGGGATACGCAGTATTTT | - | TRBJ2-3 | TRBV10-1 | -
CASSLGQHTEAFF | TGTGCCAGCAGCTTGGGACAGCACACTGAAGCTTTCTTT | - | TRBJ1-1 | TRBV5-6 | -
CAIRHSQETQYF | TGTGCCATCAGGCACAGCCAAGAGACCCAGTACTTC | - | TRBJ2-5 | TRBV10-3 | -
CASRTLGRGYTF | TGTGCCAGCCGGACTCTTGGACGTGGCTACACCTTC | - | TRBJ1-2 | TRBV19 | few
CASSLRHSGANVLTF | TGCGCCAGCAGCCTCAGACACTCTGGGGCCAACGTCCTGACTTTC | - | TRBJ2-6 | TRBV5-1 | -
CASSPPGGSAYNEQFF | TGTGCCAGCAGCCCCCCCGGCGGGAGTGCCTACAATGAGCAGTTCTTC | TRBD2 | TRBJ2-1 | TRBV7-3 | -
CASSPNEETQYF | TGTGCCAGCAGTCCGAACGAGGAGACCCAGTACTTC | - | TRBJ2-5 | TRBV11-2 | -
CATSRRGGTGELFF | TGTGCCACCAGCAGAAGGGGTGGAACCGGGGAGCTGTTTTTT | - | TRBJ2-2 | TRBV15 | -
CASRLAGAQLAQYF | TGTGCCAGCAGATTAGCGGGAGCCCAGTTAGCGCAGTATTTT | TRBD2 | TRBJ2-3 | TRBV6-1 | -
CASSPYRTNTGELFF | TGTGCCAGCTCACCGTACAGGACGAACACCGGGGAGCTGTTTTTT | - | TRBJ2-2 | TRBV18 | -
CASSKGTSGRTANTGELFF | TGTGCCAGTAGTAAGGGGACTAGCGGGAGGACCGCGAACACCGGGGAGCTGTTTTTT | TRBD2 | TRBJ2-2 | TRBV19 | few
CASRTGGPNYGYTF | TGTGCCAGCAGGACAGGGGGTCCTAACTATGGCTACACCTTC | TRBD1 | TRBJ1-2 | TRBV6-1 | -
CAARTGDTEAFF | TGTGCCGCAAGGACAGGTGACACTGAAGCTTTCTTT | TRBD1 | TRBJ1-1 | TRBV10-3 | -
CACGLGRDYEQYF | TGTGCCTGCGGCTTGGGCAGGGACTACGAGCAGTACTTC | - | TRBJ2-7 | TRBV30 | -
CASSLAGTGAEKLFF | TGCGCCAGCAGCTTGGCCGGGACAGGGGCCGAAAAACTGTTTTTT | TRBD1 | TRBJ1-4 | TRBV5-1 | -
CASSQAGNTEAFF | TGTGCCAGCAGCCAAGCCGGGAACACTGAAGCTTTCTTT | - | TRBJ1-1 | TRBV4-2 | -
CASSDLVRVEKLFF | TGTGCCAGCAGTGATTTAGTACGGGTTGAAAAACTGTTTTTT | - | TRBJ1-4 | TRBV28 | few
CASSQRIVRGYEQYF | TGTGCCAGCAGCCAACGTATTGTTAGAGGCTACGAGCAGTACTTC | - | TRBJ2-7 | TRBV7-2 | -
CASSYSMALGGTQYF | TGTGCCAGCAGTTACTCGATGGCCCTGGGGGGGACCCAGTACTTC | - | TRBJ2-5 | TRBV6-5 | -
CAWDRGRAYNEQFF | TGTGCCTGGGACAGGGGGCGAGCCTACAATGAGCAGTTCTTC | TRBD1 | TRBJ2-1 | TRBV30 | -
CASSPSPSGSSWGYEQYF | TGTGCCAGCAGCCCATCCCCCAGCGGGAGTAGTTGGGGTTACGAGCAGTACTTC | TRBD2 | TRBJ2-7 | TRBV4-2 | few
CATRTWTSQGPTDTQYF | TGTGCCACCCGCACTTGGACTAGCCAAGGACCTACAGATACGCAGTATTTT | TRBD2 | TRBJ2-3 | TRBV10-3 | -
CASSATGADSPLHF | TGTGCCAGTAGTGCGACAGGGGCGGATTCACCCCTCCACTTT | TRBD1 | TRBJ1-6 | TRBV19 | -
CASSSRAGGPNQPQHF | TGTGCCAGCAGCTCACGGGCAGGGGGCCCAAATCAGCCCCAGCATTTT | TRBD1 | TRBJ1-5 | TRBV5-8 | few
CASSYRDSAYEQYF | TGTGCCAGCAGTTACAGGGATAGCGCGTACGAGCAGTACTTC | - | TRBJ2-7 | TRBV6-6 | few
CSPRGTHTEAFF | TGCAGCCCCCGGGGGACCCACACTGAAGCTTTCTTT | - | TRBJ1-1 | TRBV29-1 | -
CASSVGGTNYGYTF | TGTGCCAGCAGCGTAGGAGGGACTAACTATGGCTACACCTTC | - | TRBJ1-2 | TRBV9 | -
CSVKDRTNEKLFF | TGCAGCGTCAAAGACAGAACTAATGAAAAACTGTTTTTT | - | TRBJ1-4 | TRBV29-1 | -
CAWSGGYEQYF | TGTGCCTGGAGTGGAGGATACGAGCAGTACTTC | - | TRBJ2-7 | TRBV30 | once
CASSLPGTSGSNEQFF | TGTGCCAGCAGCTTACCGGGGACTAGCGGGAGCAATGAGCAGTTCTTC | TRBD2 | TRBJ2-1 | TRBV7-3 | -
CASSHSHKRGEQFF | TGTGCCAGCAGCCACTCACACAAGAGAGGTGAGCAGTTCTTC | - | TRBJ2-1 | TRBV7-3 | -
CASSSQLTQEAFF | TGCGCCAGCAGCTCACAATTAACACAGGAAGCTTTCTTT | - | TRBJ1-1 | TRBV5-1 | -
CASSPYAGFTDTQYF | TGTGCCAGCAGTCCCTATGCGGGGTTCACAGATACGCAGTATTTT | - | TRBJ2-3 | TRBV6-5 | -
CASSKAGGTEAFF | TGTGCCAGCAGTAAGGCAGGGGGCACTGAAGCTTTCTTT | TRBD1 | TRBJ1-1 | TRBV6-1 | -
CASSRGGDLGYEQYF | TGTGCCAGCAGTCGAGGGGGGGATTTGGGGTACGAGCAGTACTTC | - | TRBJ2-7 | TRBV6-5 | few
CASSLNTGELFF | TGTGCCAGCAGTCTAAACACCGGGGAGCTGTTTTTT | - | TRBJ2-2 | TRBV6-1 | -
CASRPGAGGNYNEQFF | TGTGCCAGCAGACCTGGGGCGGGAGGCAACTACAATGAGCAGTTCTTC | TRBD2 | TRBJ2-1 | TRBV9 | -
CAWSHRTVGPGETQYF | TGTGCCTGGAGTCATAGGACGGTAGGGCCAGGGGAGACCCAGTACTTC | - | TRBJ2-5 | TRBV30 | -
CSVEGSGRLDTQYF | TGCAGCGTTGAAGGTAGCGGGCGTTTGGATACGCAGTATTTT | TRBD2 | TRBJ2-3 | TRBV29-1 | few